These T cell receptor beta chains were read from a single sample in a study of breast tumors, draining lymph nodes, adjacent tissues. TCRdb re-called the multiplex PCR reads with MiXCR, one entry per CDR3 protein. The sample holds some 170,000 distinct CDR3 sequences; roughly a third are singletons and the top ten take over 3.5%. Sequencing was carried out using axillary lymph node tissue. Receptor source: a female donor with breast cancer. Some clones in this sample may be carry-over from other donors' samples. Both conserved end residues are part of each CDR3. Each record gives: CDR3 protein, V gene.

CDR3 protein: CASSVTGNEQFF
V gene: TRBV27

CDR3 protein: CATSRVQNTQYF
V gene: TRBV15

CDR3 protein: CASSDGSAGSETQYF
V gene: TRBV9

CDR3 protein: CASSETGTGLYGYTF
V gene: TRBV2

CDR3 protein: CATSDARDRGLVTGELFF
V gene: TRBV24-1

CDR3 protein: CASTPDRGLLGSYNEQFF
V gene: TRBV2

CDR3 protein: CASTPRTARNQPQHF
V gene: TRBV19

CDR3 protein: CASSLGAYAQYF
V gene: TRBV11-2

CDR3 protein: CASSVGRTNYGYTF
V gene: TRBV9

CDR3 protein: CASSYLPGQSYEQYF
V gene: TRBV27

CDR3 protein: CASSFNRANNSPLHF
V gene: TRBV5-5

CDR3 protein: CAGSFQAGGASVLTF
V gene: TRBV7-9

CDR3 protein: CASSPTAGTSYEQYF
V gene: TRBV19

CDR3 protein: CASSSGQGLDEQYF
V gene: TRBV7-9

CDR3 protein: CASSLYGWTYEQYF
V gene: TRBV27

CDR3 protein: CAISGRDKDYGYTF
V gene: TRBV10-3

CDR3 protein: CASCGQAAEKLFF
V gene: TRBV28

CDR3 protein: CASSPSRGLRETQYF
V gene: TRBV12-3/TRBV12-4

CDR3 protein: CASSPGTGGNEQFF
V gene: TRBV5-1

CDR3 protein: CSARERGVPYNEQFF
V gene: TRBV20-1

CDR3 protein: CASSRGTSGYNEQFF
V gene: TRBV2

CDR3 protein: CASRTNRGRGQPQHF
V gene: TRBV2

CDR3 protein: CASSMTGGGGYTF
V gene: TRBV9

CDR3 protein: CASSQDHWDGGIYGYTF
V gene: TRBV4-1

CDR3 protein: CASSFSQQTEAFF
V gene: TRBV12-3/TRBV12-4

CDR3 protein: CASSDNRGIYNEQFF
V gene: TRBV2

CDR3 protein: CAWSGGGGQETQYF
V gene: TRBV30

CDR3 protein: CASSLRWTSKVGDTQYF
V gene: TRBV7-8

CDR3 protein: CASTLGTGGSSPLHF
V gene: TRBV12-3/TRBV12-4

CDR3 protein: CASSLGVSGYEQYF
V gene: TRBV7-6

CDR3 protein: CAWSEPRRF
V gene: TRBV30

CDR3 protein: CASSRASGVDTQYF
V gene: TRBV19

CDR3 protein: CASSLSSGSYNEQFF
V gene: TRBV7-9

CDR3 protein: CASSSAGGAREKLFF
V gene: TRBV28

CDR3 protein: CASSLNRPLTSGNPIYF
V gene: TRBV7-2

CDR3 protein: CASSIRRARGIGYTF
V gene: TRBV12-3/TRBV12-4

CDR3 protein: CASSERPGQGADIQYF
V gene: TRBV2

CDR3 protein: CASSYSRGDRHEKLFF
V gene: TRBV6-7

CDR3 protein: CASSTRQGGNSPLHF
V gene: TRBV6-2/TRBV6-3

CDR3 protein: CSDSDRNEKLFF
V gene: TRBV20-1

CDR3 protein: CASSKYTDFSGNTIYF
V gene: TRBV25-1

CDR3 protein: CASRPGTSGRNEQFF
V gene: TRBV28

CDR3 protein: CASSLTGTGTHEQYF
V gene: TRBV7-8

CDR3 protein: CASSIPGQGAGELFF
V gene: TRBV19

CDR3 protein: CASSYSSGTSGRRVEQYF
V gene: TRBV27

CDR3 protein: CASSSGQGEKLFF
V gene: TRBV14

CDR3 protein: CASTHGGSGYNEQFF
V gene: TRBV6-2/TRBV6-3

CDR3 protein: CASSRGGTGTNTEAFF
V gene: TRBV7-2

CDR3 protein: CATSRGEGVRSGGFAETQYF
V gene: TRBV15

CDR3 protein: CASSRAGQGYTIYF
V gene: TRBV7-2

CDR3 protein: CASRAGQGRRNQYF
V gene: TRBV6-5

CDR3 protein: CATSALAGENSYNEQFF
V gene: TRBV24-1

CDR3 protein: CASSMTSGPGPDTQYF
V gene: TRBV5-6

CDR3 protein: CASSSLGATNEKLLF
V gene: TRBV5-5

CDR3 protein: CASSVTGTNTDTQYF
V gene: TRBV5-6

CDR3 protein: CASRRQGSYGYTF
V gene: TRBV6-6